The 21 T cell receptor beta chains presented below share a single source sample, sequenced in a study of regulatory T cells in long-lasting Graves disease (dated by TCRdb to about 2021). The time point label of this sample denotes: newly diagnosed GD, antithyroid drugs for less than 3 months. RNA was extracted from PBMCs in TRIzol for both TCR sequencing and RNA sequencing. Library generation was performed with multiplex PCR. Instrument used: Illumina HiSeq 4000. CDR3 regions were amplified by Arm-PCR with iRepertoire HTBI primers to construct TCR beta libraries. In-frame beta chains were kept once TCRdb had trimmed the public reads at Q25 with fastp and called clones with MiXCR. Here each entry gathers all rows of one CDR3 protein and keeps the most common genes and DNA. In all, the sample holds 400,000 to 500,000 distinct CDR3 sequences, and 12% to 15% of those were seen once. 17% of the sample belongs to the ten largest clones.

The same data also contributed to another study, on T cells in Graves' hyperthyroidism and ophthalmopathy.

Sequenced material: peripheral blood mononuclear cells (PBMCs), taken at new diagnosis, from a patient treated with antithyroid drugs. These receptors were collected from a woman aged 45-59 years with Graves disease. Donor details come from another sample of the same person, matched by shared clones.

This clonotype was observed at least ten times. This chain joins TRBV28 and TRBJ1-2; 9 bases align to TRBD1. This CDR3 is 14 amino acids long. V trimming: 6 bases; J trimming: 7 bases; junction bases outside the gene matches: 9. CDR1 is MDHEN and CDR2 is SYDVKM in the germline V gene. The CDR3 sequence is CASSPGQGVGGYTF. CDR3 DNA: TGTGCCAGCAGCCCGGGACAGGGAGTTGGTGGCTACACCTTC.

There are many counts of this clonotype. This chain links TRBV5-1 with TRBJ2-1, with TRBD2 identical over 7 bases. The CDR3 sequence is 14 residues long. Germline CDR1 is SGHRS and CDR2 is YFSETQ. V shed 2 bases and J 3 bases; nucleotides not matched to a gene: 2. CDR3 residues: CASSFSGLYNEQFF. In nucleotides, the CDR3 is TGCGCCAGCAGCTTTAGCGGGCTCTACAATGAGCAGTTCTTC. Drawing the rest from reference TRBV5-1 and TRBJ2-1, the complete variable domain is KAGVTQTPRYLIKTRGQQVTLSCSPISGHRSVSWYQQTPGQGLQFLFEYFSETQRNKGNFPGRFSGRQFSNSRSEMNVSTLELGDSALYLCASSFSGLYNEQFFGPGTRLTVL.

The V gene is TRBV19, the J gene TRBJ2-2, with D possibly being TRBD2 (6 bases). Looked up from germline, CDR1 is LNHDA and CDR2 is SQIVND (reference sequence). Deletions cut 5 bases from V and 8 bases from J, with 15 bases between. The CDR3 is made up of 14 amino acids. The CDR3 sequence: CASSWRAGTGELFF. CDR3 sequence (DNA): TGTGCCAGTAGTTGGCGGGCCGGGACTGGGGAGCTGTTTTTT. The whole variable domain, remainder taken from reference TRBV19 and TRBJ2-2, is DGGITQSPKYLFRKEGQNVTLSCEQNLNHDAMYWYRQDPGQGLRLIYYSQIVNDFQKGDIAEGYSVSREKKESFPLTVTSAQKNPTAFYLCASSWRAGTGELFFGEGSRLTVL.

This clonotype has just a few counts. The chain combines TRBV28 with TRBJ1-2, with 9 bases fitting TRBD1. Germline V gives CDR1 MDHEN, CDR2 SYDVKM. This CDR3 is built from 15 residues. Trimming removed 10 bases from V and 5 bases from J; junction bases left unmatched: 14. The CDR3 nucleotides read TGTGCCACCTTTACCCATCCCGGGACAGGGTATGGCTACACCTTC. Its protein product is CATFTHPGTGYGYTF.

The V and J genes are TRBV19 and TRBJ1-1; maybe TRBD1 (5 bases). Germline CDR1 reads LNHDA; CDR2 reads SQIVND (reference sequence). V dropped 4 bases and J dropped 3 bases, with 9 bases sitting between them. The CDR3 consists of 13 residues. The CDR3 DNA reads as TGTGCCAGTAGTACCCGACAGTACACTGAAGCTTTCTTT. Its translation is CASSTRQYTEAFF.

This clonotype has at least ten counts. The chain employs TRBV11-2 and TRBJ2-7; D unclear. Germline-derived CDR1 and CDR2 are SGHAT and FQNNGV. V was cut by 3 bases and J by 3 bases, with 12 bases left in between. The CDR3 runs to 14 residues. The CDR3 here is CASSFPGPLYEQYF. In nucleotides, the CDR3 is TGTGCCAGCAGCTTCCCCGGGCCCCTCTACGAGCAGTACTTC.

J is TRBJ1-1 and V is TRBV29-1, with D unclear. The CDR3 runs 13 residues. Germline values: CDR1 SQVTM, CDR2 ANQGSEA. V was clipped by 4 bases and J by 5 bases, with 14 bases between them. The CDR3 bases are TGCAGCGTTGCTTCATCCACCGGAACTGAAGCTTTCTTT. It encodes CSVASSTGTEAFF.

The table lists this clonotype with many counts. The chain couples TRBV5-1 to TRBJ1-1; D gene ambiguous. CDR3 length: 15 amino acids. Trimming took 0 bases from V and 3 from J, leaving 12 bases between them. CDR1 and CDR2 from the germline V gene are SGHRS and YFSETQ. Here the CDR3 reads CASSLEGSLDTEAFF. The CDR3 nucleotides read TGCGCCAGCAGCTTGGAAGGTTCCTTGGACACTGAAGCTTTCTTT.

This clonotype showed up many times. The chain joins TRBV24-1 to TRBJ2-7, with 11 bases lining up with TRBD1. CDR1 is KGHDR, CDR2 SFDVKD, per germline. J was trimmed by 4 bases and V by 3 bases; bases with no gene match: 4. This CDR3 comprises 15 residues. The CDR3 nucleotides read TGTGCCACCAGTGATGCCCGGGACAGGGGGTACGAGCAGTACTTC. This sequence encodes CATSDARDRGYEQYF.

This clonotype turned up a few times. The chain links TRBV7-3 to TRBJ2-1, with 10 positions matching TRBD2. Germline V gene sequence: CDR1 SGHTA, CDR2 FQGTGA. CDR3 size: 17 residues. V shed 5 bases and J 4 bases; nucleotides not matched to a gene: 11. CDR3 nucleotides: TGTGCCAGCAGCAAAGCGGGAGGGCCCCCTCCGTACAATGAGCAGTTCTTC. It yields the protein CASSKAGGPPPYNEQFF.

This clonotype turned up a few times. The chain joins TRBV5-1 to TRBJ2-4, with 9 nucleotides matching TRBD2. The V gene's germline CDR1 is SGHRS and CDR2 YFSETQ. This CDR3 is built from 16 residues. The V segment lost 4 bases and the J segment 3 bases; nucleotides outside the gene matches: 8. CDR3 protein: CASSVGTSFLKNIQYF. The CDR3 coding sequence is TGCGCCAGCAGCGTCGGGACTAGCTTTCTCAAAAACATTCAGTACTTC.

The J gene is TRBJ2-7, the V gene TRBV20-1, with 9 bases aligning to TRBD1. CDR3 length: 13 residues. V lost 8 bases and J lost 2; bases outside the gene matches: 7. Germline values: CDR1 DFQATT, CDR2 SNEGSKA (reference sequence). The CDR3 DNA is TGCAGTTCCCCCGGGACAGGGACCTACGAGCAGTACTTC. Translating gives CSSPGTGTYEQYF.

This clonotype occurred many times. In nucleotides, the CDR3 is TGTGCCAGCAGACGGACAGGGTTGAACACTGAAGCTTTCTTT. This translates into CASRRTGLNTEAFF. The chain employs TRBV28 and TRBJ1-1, with 8 bases fitting TRBD1. From germline, CDR1 is MDHEN and CDR2 SYDVKM. This CDR3 spans 14 amino acids. V was clipped by 6 bases and J by 0 bases; unmatched bases: 3.

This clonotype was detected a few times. The CDR3 region has the DNA TGTGCCAGCTCACCTCCTGTGCGGTACAATGAGCAGTTCTTC. It translates to CASSPPVRYNEQFF. The V gene is TRBV18, the J gene TRBJ2-1; no clear D. CDR1 is KGHSH, CDR2 LQKENI, per germline. The CDR3 contains 14 residues. V lost 3 bases and J 4 bases, leaving 10 bases between the germline ends.

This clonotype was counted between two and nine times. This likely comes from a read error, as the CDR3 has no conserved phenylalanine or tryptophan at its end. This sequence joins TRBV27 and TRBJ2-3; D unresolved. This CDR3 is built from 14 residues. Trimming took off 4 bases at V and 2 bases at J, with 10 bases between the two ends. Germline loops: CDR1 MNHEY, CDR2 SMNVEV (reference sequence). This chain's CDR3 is CASSWVSPTDTQYS. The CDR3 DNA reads TGTGCCAGCAGTTGGGTTAGCCCCACAGATACGCAGTATTCT.

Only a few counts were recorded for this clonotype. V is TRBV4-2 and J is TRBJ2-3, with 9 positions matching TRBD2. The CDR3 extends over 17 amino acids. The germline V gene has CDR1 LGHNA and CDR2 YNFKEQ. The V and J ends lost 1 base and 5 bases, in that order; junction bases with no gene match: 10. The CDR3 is CASSQGREGRSGDTQYF. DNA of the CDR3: TGTGCCAGCAGCCAAGGGCGGGAGGGCCGTTCGGGAGATACGCAGTATTTT.

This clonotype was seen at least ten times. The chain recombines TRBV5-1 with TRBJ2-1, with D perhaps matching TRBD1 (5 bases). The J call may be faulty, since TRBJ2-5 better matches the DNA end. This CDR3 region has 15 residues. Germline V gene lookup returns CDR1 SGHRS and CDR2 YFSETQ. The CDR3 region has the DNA TGCGCCAGCAGCTTGGTTGGCAGGGCGGAAGAGACCCAGTACTTC. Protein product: CASSLVGRAEETQYF.

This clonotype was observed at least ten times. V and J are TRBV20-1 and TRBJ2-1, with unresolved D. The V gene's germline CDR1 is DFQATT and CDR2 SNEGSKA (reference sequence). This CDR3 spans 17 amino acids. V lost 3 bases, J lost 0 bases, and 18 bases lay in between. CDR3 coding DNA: TGCAGTGCTAGCGGGTGGGCAGATGTCAGCTCCTACAATGAGCAGTTCTTC. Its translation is CSASGWADVSSYNEQFF.

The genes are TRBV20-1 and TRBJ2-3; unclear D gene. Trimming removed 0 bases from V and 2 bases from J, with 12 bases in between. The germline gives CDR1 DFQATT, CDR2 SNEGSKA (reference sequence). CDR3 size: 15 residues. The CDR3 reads CSARDRRLDTDTQYF. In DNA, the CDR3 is TGCAGTGCTAGAGATCGCAGGTTAGACACAGATACGCAGTATTTT.

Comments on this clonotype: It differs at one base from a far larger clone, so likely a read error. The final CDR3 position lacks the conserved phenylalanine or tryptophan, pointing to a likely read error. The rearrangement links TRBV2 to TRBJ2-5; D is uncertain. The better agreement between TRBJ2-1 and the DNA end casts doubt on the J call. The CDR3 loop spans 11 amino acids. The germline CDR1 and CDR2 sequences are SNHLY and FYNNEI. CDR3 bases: TGTGCCAGCAGCAGAGGATATGAGCAGTTCCTC. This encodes CASSRGYEQFL.

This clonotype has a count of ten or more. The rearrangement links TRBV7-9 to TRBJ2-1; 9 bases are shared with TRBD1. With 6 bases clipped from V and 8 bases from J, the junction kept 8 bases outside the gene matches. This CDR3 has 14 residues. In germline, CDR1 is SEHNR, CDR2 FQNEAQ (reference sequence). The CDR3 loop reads CASRPQGASDEQFF. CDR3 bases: TGTGCCAGCAGACCACAGGGGGCTTCGGATGAGCAGTTCTTC.